These 30 T cell receptor beta chains originate from one sample sequenced in a study of cytomegalovirus exposure and HLA in healthy donors (dated 2017 in TCRdb). Libraries were prepared through the immunoSEQ multiplex PCR assay. For the multiplex PCR, a mixture combining 60 forward primers for TCR Vbeta segments and 13 reverse primers for TCR Jbeta segments was used. TCRdb's version of the immuneACCESS table is confined to in-frame rearrangements and falls short of the full clone set. An unresolved V gene accounts for under half of the shortfall where checked; the remainder is of unknown origin. This sample's table carries 45,000 to 70,000 clones. About 11% of the sample is taken by the ten largest. The sample was PBMCs. Receptor source: a woman in her fifties or sixties in good health and CMV-seropositive.

V gene TRBV10-3 combines with J gene TRBJ1-5; 11 nucleotides align to TRBD1. Trimming cost V 6 bases and J 4 bases; bases outside gene matches: 5. Germline CDR1 ENHRY, CDR2 SYGVKD. This CDR3 region has 15 residues. CDR3 in DNA: TGTGCCATCAGCGCCGGACAGGGGGCGAATCAGCCCCAGCATTTT. Translation: CAISAGQGANQPQHF.

For this clone: Additional DNA sequences in this sample encode the identical CDR3. The rearrangement links TRBV18 to TRBJ1-2; D perhaps matches TRBD1 (5 bases). This CDR3 comprises 15 residues. Trimming stripped 4 bases from V and 5 bases from J, with 17 bases between. The germline gives CDR1 KGHSH, CDR2 LQKENI. Here the CDR3 DNA reads TGTGCCAGCTCACAGGCCATTGGGGCCGAATATGGCTACACCTTC. This sequence encodes CASSQAIGAEYGYTF.

V and J are TRBV2 and TRBJ2-3; the D gene is possibly TRBD2 (5 bases). With 4 bases removed from V and 0 bases from J, the gap between germline ends came to 14 bases. Germline V CDR1 and CDR2: SNHLY, FYNNEI. The CDR3 has 16 residues. The CDR3 coding sequence is TGTGCCAGCAGTGTCGGGATCCGTCCTAGCACAGATACGCAGTATTTT. Protein: CASSVGIRPSTDTQYF.

The chain has TRBV18 and TRBJ2-3, with TRBD2 matching over 16 bases. The CDR3 length is 17 residues. Germline loops: CDR1 KGHSH, CDR2 LQKENI. With 6 bases clipped from V and 1 base from J, the junction kept 4 bases outside the gene matches. The CDR3: CASSSGLAGGRTDTQYF. CDR3 DNA sequence: TGTGCCAGCTCCTCGGGACTAGCGGGAGGGCGCACAGATACGCAGTATTTT.

The chain's CDR3 is CASSLGAGPSSYEQYF. For the CDR3, the DNA is TGCGCCAGCAGCTTAGGTGCAGGTCCCAGCTCCTACGAGCAGTACTTC. The rearrangement links TRBV5-1 to TRBJ2-7; D remains ambiguous. The CDR3 consists of 16 residues. Trimming left V 2 bases short and J 0 bases short, with 15 bases between. Germline V CDR1 and CDR2: SGHRS, YFSETQ.

The J gene is TRBJ1-2, the V gene TRBV5-1, with 7 bases identical to TRBD1. The V segment lost 5 bases and the J segment 6 bases; nucleotides outside the gene matches: 16. The germline CDR1 and CDR2 sequences are SGHRS and YFSETQ. This CDR3 contains 16 residues. Here the CDR3 DNA reads TGCGCCAGCAGGGAATCCCCCGTGACAGGGTTGGATGGCTACACCTTC. Translation: CASRESPVTGLDGYTF.

The genes are TRBV5-1 and TRBJ1-6; D uncertain. This CDR3 has 15 amino acids. Germline values: CDR1 SGHRS, CDR2 YFSETQ. V was trimmed by 4 bases and J by 5 bases, leaving 13 bases between them. The CDR3 nucleotides are TGCGCCAGCAGCCCCTCGACGACAAATAATTCACCCCTCCACTTT. This gives the protein CASSPSTTNNSPLHF.

With respect to this clone: In the same sample, other DNA sequences code for this CDR3. The chain links TRBV5-1 to TRBJ2-1; possibly TRBD2 for D (5 bases). CDR1 is SGHRS and CDR2 is YFSETQ in the germline V gene. Deletions cut 5 bases from V and 2 bases from J, with 14 bases between. The CDR3 totals 15 residues. CDR3 amino acids: CASRDFPGTYNEQFF. The CDR3 DNA is TGCGCCAGCAGGGACTTCCCGGGGACCTACAATGAGCAGTTCTTC.

The chain has TRBV13 and TRBJ2-5, with 12 bases lining up with TRBD2. The better agreement between TRBJ2-7 and the DNA end casts doubt on the J call. The CDR3 loop spans 14 amino acids. The V gene's germline CDR1 is PRHDT and CDR2 FYEKMQ (reference sequence). The CDR3 is CASSRLAGAYEQYF. The CDR3 bases are TGTGCCAGCAGTAGACTAGCGGGAGCCTACGAGCAGTACTTC.

The chain joins TRBV5-1 to TRBJ1-4; 7 positions match TRBD1. There are 17 residues in the CDR3. The V gene end was trimmed by 2 bases and the J gene end by 7 bases; junction bases not matched to a gene: 14. The V gene's germline CDR1 is SGHRS and CDR2 YFSETQ. This chain's CDR3 is CASSFGAGGRVVEKLFF. The CDR3 DNA is TGCGCCAGCAGCTTCGGGGCAGGGGGGAGAGTGGTTGAAAAACTGTTTTTT.

The CDR3 here is CASRGLGLEREQYF. CDR3 DNA sequence: TGTGCCAGCAGGGGCCTGGGACTAGAGCGCGAGCAGTACTTC. The gene calls are TRBV6-1 and TRBJ2-7, with 8 positions matching TRBD2. With V trimmed by 6 bases and J by 6 bases, 10 bases remained unmatched. Germline CDR1 reads MNHNS; CDR2 reads SASEGT. The CDR3 has 14 residues.

J is TRBJ2-1 and V is TRBV10-3; D might be TRBD1 (5 bases). The CDR3 is made up of 15 amino acids. Germline V gene data show CDR1 as ENHRY and CDR2 as SYGVKD. Trimming shortened V by 0 bases and J by 6 bases, and 12 bases separated the two germline ends. The CDR3 reads CAISESTGRSNEQFF. CDR3 in DNA: TGTGCCATCAGTGAGTCCACAGGAAGGAGCAATGAGCAGTTCTTC.

The chain employs TRBV21-1 and TRBJ2-5; TRBD2 is taken as the D call from the table, unchecked against the DNA. TRBV21-1 corresponds to a pseudogene. The CDR3 runs to 11 residues. The CDR3 is CASSEWETQYF. The CDR3 DNA is TGTGCCAGCAGCGAGTGGGAGACCCAGTACTTC.

The chain has TRBV5-6 and TRBJ1-6; TRBD1 is a possible D gene (6 bases). Looked up from germline, CDR1 is SGHDT and CDR2 is YYEEEE. Trimming stripped 4 bases from V and 0 bases from J, with 11 bases between. The CDR3 contains 16 residues. Here the CDR3 reads CASSPGQSSYNSPLHF. The CDR3 coding sequence is TGTGCCAGCAGCCCCGGACAGAGCTCCTATAATTCACCCCTCCACTTT.

This chain uses TRBV11-2 with TRBJ2-1, with 8 bases identical to TRBD1. V dropped 2 bases and J dropped 5; count of bases not matched to a gene: 11. Germline CDR1 and CDR2: SGHAT and FQNNGV. This CDR3 region has 17 residues. The CDR3: CASSLTTGGGGNNEQFF. The CDR3 nucleotides read TGTGCCAGCAGCTTAACCACAGGGGGTGGGGGGAACAATGAGCAGTTCTTC.

Here the CDR3 DNA reads TGTGCCAGCAGCCGGACTAGCGGGGGTTACTACGAGCAGTACTTC. This encodes CASSRTSGGYYEQYF. This chain links TRBV11-2 with TRBJ2-7; 13 bases match TRBD2. This CDR3 is 15 amino acids long. Per the germline V gene, CDR1 is SGHAT and CDR2 is FQNNGV. Trimming cost V 5 bases and J 3 bases; bases outside gene matches: 4.

This chain joins TRBV5-1 and TRBJ1-1, with 10 bases aligning to TRBD1. The CDR3 sequence is 17 residues long. In germline, CDR1 is SGHRS, CDR2 YFSETQ. The V and J ends lost 0 bases and 4 bases, in that order; junction bases with no gene match: 9. CDR3 DNA sequence: TGCGCCAGCAGCTTGGGGCTTGGGGACAGGGGTGGCACTGAAGCTTTCTTT. Residues: CASSLGLGDRGGTEAFF.

J is TRBJ1-5 and V is TRBV19, with 9 bases fitting TRBD1. V shed 9 bases and J 11 bases; nucleotides not matched to a gene: 17. There are 15 residues in the CDR3. Germline CDR1 and CDR2: LNHDA and SQIVND (reference sequence). CDR3 region: CASSPPGQGNRAQHF. The DNA of the CDR3 is TGTGCCAGCAGTCCCCCCGGACAGGGGAACCGAGCCCAGCATTTT.

The chain joins TRBV19 to TRBJ2-7, with a weak D call TRBD1 (5 bases). V was shortened by 4 bases and J by 0 bases, with 16 bases between the two germline ends. CDR1 and CDR2 (germline): LNHDA, SQIVND (reference sequence). The CDR3 totals 16 residues. The CDR3 is CASSTKPRVSSYEQYF. DNA of the CDR3: TGTGCCAGTAGTACTAAGCCCAGGGTGAGCTCCTACGAGCAGTACTTC. Full variable domain (missing parts from reference TRBV19 and TRBJ2-7): DGGITQSPKYLFRKEGQNVTLSCEQNLNHDAMYWYRQDPGQGLRLIYYSQIVNDFQKGDIAEGYSVSREKKESFPLTVTSAQKNPTAFYLCASSTKPRVSSYEQYFGPGTRLTVT.

This chain joins TRBV6-1 and TRBJ2-2; possible D gene TRBD1, 5 bases. The V end was cut by 6 bases, the J end by 3 bases, with 11 bases between. The germline CDR1 and CDR2 sequences are MNHNS and SASEGT. The CDR3 length is 14 residues. This CDR3 reads CASRYLGDTGELFF. CDR3 nucleotide sequence: TGTGCCAGCAGATATCTAGGGGACACCGGGGAGCTGTTTTTT.

The chain links TRBV5-4 to TRBJ1-2, with D possibly TRBD1 on 6 matching bases. There are 16 residues in the CDR3. With 2 bases removed from V and 8 bases from J, the gap between germline ends came to 22 bases. In germline, CDR1 is SGHNT, CDR2 YYREEE (reference sequence). CDR3 sequence (DNA): TGTGCCAGCAGCTTACCACAGGGTACCCAAAAGCTAGGCTACACCTTC. This codes for CASSLPQGTQKLGYTF. The full variable domain, rest sourced from reference TRBV5-4 and TRBJ1-2, is ETGVTQSPTHLIKTRGQQVTLRCSSQSGHNTVSWYQQALGQGPQFIFQYYREEENGRGNFPPRFSGLQFPNYSSELNVNALELDDSALYLCASSLPQGTQKLGYTFGSGTRLTVV.

V and J are TRBV9 and TRBJ2-6; 7 bases line up with TRBD1. After removal of 3 bases from V and 2 bases from J, the junction contained 2 bases not matched to a gene. The CDR3 extends over 15 amino acids. Per germline, CDR1 SGDLS and CDR2 YYNGEE. The DNA of the CDR3 is TGTGCCAGCAGCGCACAGGGGACTGGGGCCAACGTCCTGACTTTC. It encodes CASSAQGTGANVLTF. Complete variable domain (other parts from reference TRBV9 and TRBJ2-6): DSGVTQTPKHLITATGQRVTLRCSPRSGDLSVYWYQQSLDQGLQFLIQYYNGEERAKGNILERFSAQQFPDLHSELNLSSLELGDSALYFCASSAQGTGANVLTFGAGSRLTVL.

The gene calls are TRBV28 and TRBJ1-5, with D possibly being TRBD1 (5 bases). The V end was cut by 7 bases, the J end by 5 bases, with 9 bases between. Germline lookup yields CDR1 MDHEN and CDR2 SYDVKM. The CDR3 consists of 12 residues. CDR3 loop: CASNQGDQPQHF. Written as DNA, the CDR3 is TGTGCCAGCAACCAAGGGGATCAGCCCCAGCATTTT.

The genes are TRBV9 and TRBJ2-7; TRBD1 aligns across 8 bases. The CDR3 is 17 residues long. CDR1 is SGDLS, CDR2 YYNGEE, per germline. The V segment lost 0 bases and the J segment 2 bases; nucleotides outside the gene matches: 10. CDR3 nucleotide sequence: TGTGCCAGCAGCGTAGGGTTAAGGGGGACAGGAGCCTACGAGCAGTACTTC. Its protein is CASSVGLRGTGAYEQYF.

The chain has TRBV7-8 and TRBJ2-5; D may be TRBD1 (6 bases). CDR3 size: 16 residues. The V gene lost 4 bases and the J gene lost 3 bases, with 18 bases spanning the gap. Germline V gene lookup returns CDR1 SGHVS and CDR2 FQNEAQ. The CDR3 is CASSSPWTVQKETQYF. The CDR3 DNA is TGTGCCAGCAGCTCACCTTGGACAGTACAAAAAGAGACCCAGTACTTC.

The chain has TRBV5-4 and TRBJ2-5, with TRBD2 matching over 10 bases. The CDR3 runs 15 residues. Germline-derived CDR1 and CDR2 are SGHNT and YYREEE (reference sequence). Trimming took 5 bases from V and 4 from J; bases not matched to a gene: 8. The chain's CDR3 is CASRSSGGARETQYF. The CDR3 DNA reads as TGTGCCAGCAGATCCAGCGGGGGGGCCCGAGAGACCCAGTACTTC.

This chain connects TRBV7-9 to TRBJ1-1; no reliable D call. Germline CDR1 SEHNR, CDR2 FQNEAQ (reference sequence). V was cut by 2 bases and J by 1 base, with 5 bases left in between. The CDR3 has 13 residues. The CDR3 is CASSLSGNTEAFF. The CDR3 DNA sequence: TGTGCCAGCAGCTTATCAGGGAACACTGAAGCTTTCTTT.

The V call is TRBV4-1, the J call TRBJ2-7; TRBD1 agrees at 7 bases. This CDR3 contains 15 residues. V shed 4 bases and J 0 bases; nucleotides not matched to a gene: 6. Germline V lookup: CDR1 MGHRA, CDR2 YSYEKL. CDR3 sequence reads: CASSPTGLSSYEQYF. The CDR3 DNA is TGCGCCAGCAGCCCGACAGGGTTAAGCTCCTACGAGCAGTACTTC.

This chain uses TRBV7-9 with TRBJ1-2, with D unresolved. The germline V gene has CDR1 SEHNR and CDR2 FQNEAQ (reference sequence). Trimming removed 5 bases from V and 9 bases from J, with 13 bases in between. The length of the CDR3 is 12 residues. DNA of the CDR3: TGTGCCAGCAGCCCTCAGACGGGTAGCTACACCTTC. It is translated as CASSPQTGSYTF.

The chain links TRBV28 to TRBJ2-7; 7 nucleotides match TRBD1. Trimming at V came to 3 bases and at J to 7 bases, leaving 3 bases not matched to a gene. Germline-derived CDR1 and CDR2 are MDHEN and SYDVKM. This CDR3 spans 12 amino acids. CDR3 nucleotides: TGTGCCAGCAGTTTTCTACAGGGGGAGCAGTACTTC. Translation: CASSFLQGEQYF.